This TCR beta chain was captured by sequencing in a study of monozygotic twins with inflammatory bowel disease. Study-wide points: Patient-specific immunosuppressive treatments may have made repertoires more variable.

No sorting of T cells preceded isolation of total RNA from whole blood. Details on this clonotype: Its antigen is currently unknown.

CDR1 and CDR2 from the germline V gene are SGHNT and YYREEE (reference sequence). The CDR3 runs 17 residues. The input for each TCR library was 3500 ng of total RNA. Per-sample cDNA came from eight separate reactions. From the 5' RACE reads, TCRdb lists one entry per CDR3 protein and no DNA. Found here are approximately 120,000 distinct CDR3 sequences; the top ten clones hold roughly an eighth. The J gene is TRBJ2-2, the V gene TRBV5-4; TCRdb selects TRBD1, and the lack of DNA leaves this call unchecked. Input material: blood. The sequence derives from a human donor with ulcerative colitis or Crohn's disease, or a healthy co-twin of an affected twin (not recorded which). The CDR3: CASSLDPGRVSAGELFF.